The 8 T cell receptor beta chains below were found in one sample sequenced in a study of blood T cells in healthy people across ages. The authors ran a second PCR of 7 to 11 cycles using a sample-barcoded 5' primer and a J-beta primer mix. TCRdb analysed the 5' RACE reads with MiXCR anew, one entry per CDR3 protein. The sample records under 1 million distinct CDR3 sequences, 40% to 50% being singletons. The sequenced material came from blood. These receptors were collected from a man aged 55-75 years in good health.

This clonotype was seen only a few times. The rearrangement joins TRBV7-2 to TRBJ1-2, with D uncertain. Germline V gene data show CDR1 as SGHTA and CDR2 as FQGNSA. This CDR3 has 12 amino acids. Deletions cut 2 bases from V and 7 bases from J, with 8 bases between. DNA of the CDR3: TGTGCCAGCAGCTTATTTCTATCTGGCTACACCTTC. Encoded protein: CASSLFLSGYTF.

The table lists this clonotype with a few counts. V gene TRBV6-2 or TRBV6-3 combines with J gene TRBJ2-6; maybe TRBD1 (5 bases). Trimming removed 2 bases at V and 0 bases at J, with 20 bases between. CDR1 is MNHEY, CDR2 SVGEGT, per germline. There are 20 residues in the CDR3. In DNA, the CDR3 is TGTGCCAGCAGTTACACCCTTAGCAGGGCGTATCTCTCTGGGGCCAACGTCCTGACTTTC. Amino acids: CASSYTLSRAYLSGANVLTF.

The V call is TRBV9, the J call TRBJ2-1; 9 positions agree with TRBD2. Per germline, CDR1 SGDLS and CDR2 YYNGEE. The V gene end was trimmed by 3 bases and the J gene end by 7 bases; junction bases not matched to a gene: 11. CDR3 length: 16 amino acids. CDR3: CASSASFAGGLNEQFF. CDR3 DNA sequence: TGTGCCAGCAGCGCTTCGTTCGCGGGGGGGCTTAATGAGCAGTTCTTC.

The table lists this clonotype with a few counts. CDR3 sequence: CASNIGGSDNEQFF. The CDR3 DNA reads TGTGCCAGCAACATCGGGGGATCTGACAATGAGCAGTTCTTC. The chain joins TRBV2 to TRBJ2-1; possible D gene TRBD2, 6 bases. The length of the CDR3 is 14 residues. CDR1 is SNHLY and CDR2 is FYNNEI in the germline V gene. V was shortened by 7 bases and J by 5 bases, with 15 bases between the two germline ends.

The chain employs TRBV4-3 and TRBJ2-1; 7 bases fit TRBD2. The germline CDR1 and CDR2 sequences are LGHNA and YSLEER. The V and J ends lost 1 base and 7 bases, in that order; junction bases with no gene match: 19. This CDR3 is 19 amino acids long. The CDR3 reads CASSQGLYLEAGDRNEQFF. The CDR3 bases are TGCGCCAGCAGCCAAGGTCTCTATCTCGAGGCGGGGGATCGAAATGAGCAGTTCTTC.

The chain combines TRBV6-2 or TRBV6-3 with TRBJ2-3; TRBD2 matches at 12 bases. The CDR3 loop spans 17 amino acids. V gave up 2 bases and J gave up 5 bases; unmatched junction bases: 8. Germline values: CDR1 MNHEY, CDR2 SVGEGT. This chain's CDR3 is CASSYPPLAGGQDTQYF. In DNA form, the CDR3 reads TGTGCCAGCAGTTACCCTCCCCTAGCGGGGGGGCAAGATACGCAGTATTTT.

The V call is TRBV7-8, the J call TRBJ2-5, with D maybe TRBD1 (6 bases). Germline loops: CDR1 SGHVS, CDR2 FQNEAQ. The CDR3 has 17 residues. Trimming took 1 base from V and 1 from J, leaving 16 bases between them. In DNA, the CDR3 is TGTGCCAGCAGCTTAGAGTCCCCACAGGGCCTCCAAGAGACCCAGTACTTC. Translating it yields CASSLESPQGLQETQYF.

This chain links TRBV7-2 with TRBJ1-1, with D unclear. The CDR3 sequence is 14 residues long. V was shortened by 8 bases and J by 0 bases, with 13 bases between the two germline ends. CDR1 is SGHTA and CDR2 is FQGNSA in the germline V gene. The CDR3 here is CASVEEGVNTEAFF. The CDR3 nucleotides are TGTGCCAGCGTTGAGGAGGGCGTGAACACTGAAGCTTTCTTT.